This TCR beta chain appears in the sequencing data of a study of patients and donors after allogeneic stem cell transplantation. TCRdb reprocessed the RT-PCR reads via MiXCR and lists one record per CDR3 protein. Of roughly 250,000 distinct CDR3 sequences in the sample, 14% were seen once. J gave up 2 bases and V 6 bases, and 5 bases lay outside the gene matches. The CDR3 totals 14 residues. Germline assignment: CDR1 LGHNT and CDR2 FRNRAP. This clonotype was picked up a small number of times. The chain carries TRBV12-5 and TRBJ1-1; 8 bases agree with TRBD1. This clonotype was obtained from a human donor who was either an allogeneic HSCT recipient or a stem cell or donor lymphocyte infusion donor (not recorded which). It is not recorded whose cells these are; they may come from a transplant donor. The sample comprised blood, either unsorted or a sorted T cell fraction (not recorded which). In DNA form, the CDR3 reads TGTGCTAGTGGCCCCGACAGGGGAAACACTGAAGCTTTCTTT. Amino acid sequence: CASGPDRGNTEAFF.